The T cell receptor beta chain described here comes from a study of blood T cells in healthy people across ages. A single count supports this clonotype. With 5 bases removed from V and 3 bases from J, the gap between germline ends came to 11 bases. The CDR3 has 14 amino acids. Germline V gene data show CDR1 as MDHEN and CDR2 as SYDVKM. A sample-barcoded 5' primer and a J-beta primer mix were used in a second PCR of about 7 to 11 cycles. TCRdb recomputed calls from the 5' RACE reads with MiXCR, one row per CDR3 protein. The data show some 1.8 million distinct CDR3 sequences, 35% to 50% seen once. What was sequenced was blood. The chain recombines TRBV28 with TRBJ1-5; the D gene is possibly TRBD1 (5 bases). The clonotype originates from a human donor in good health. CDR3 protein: CASSIRQLNQPQHF. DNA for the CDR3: TGTGCCAGCAGTATTCGACAGCTCAATCAGCCCCAGCATTTT.